What follows are 23 T cell receptor beta chains derived from one specimen sequenced in a study of blood T cell repertoires in COVID-19 (dated by TCRdb to the early 2020s). Library preparation was by the immunoSEQ multiplex PCR assay. As stored in TCRdb, this immuneACCESS dataset retains in-frame rearrangements with V and J assigned. A fraction of the clones does not appear; measured against another copy, unresolved V genes explain less than half of the discrepancy, and the remainder lacks a known reason. In all, the sample holds approximately 300,000 clones, and about nine tenths of those were seen once. The ten largest clones add up to under 11% of the sample. Input material: PBMCs or T cells enriched from blood (not recorded which). These receptors all stem from a woman aged 18-29 years who had recovered from COVID-19.

This chain links TRBV5-1 with TRBJ2-5, with TRBD2 matching over 8 bases. This CDR3 is built from 16 residues. CDR1 is SGHRS and CDR2 is YFSETQ in the germline V gene. V dropped 0 bases and J dropped 1; count of bases not matched to a gene: 5. This CDR3 is CASSLGGTRGQETQYF. The DNA of the CDR3 is TGCGCCAGCAGCTTGGGAGGGACTAGAGGCCAAGAGACCCAGTACTTC.

This clone was detected once. This rearrangement joins TRBV29-1 to TRBJ2-1; perhaps TRBD2 as D (7 bases). V was pared by 4 bases and J by 6 bases, with 19 bases between. This CDR3 has 15 residues. Germline-derived CDR1 and CDR2 are SQVTM and ANQGSEA. The CDR3 nucleotides are TGCAGCGTTGTAGGGGGGGGGTACTCGGTCAATGAGCAGTTCTTC. This codes for CSVVGGGYSVNEQFF.

This clone was recorded only once. The chain links TRBV5-4 to TRBJ2-7, with a weak D call TRBD1 (5 bases). This CDR3 spans 16 amino acids. CDR1 and CDR2 (germline): SGHNT, YYREEE (reference sequence). Trimming stripped 0 bases from V and 2 bases from J, with 15 bases between. CDR3 residues: CASSLALGVTAYEQYF. As DNA, the CDR3 is TGTGCCAGCAGCTTGGCCCTAGGGGTCACGGCCTACGAGCAGTACTTC.

The chain is built from TRBV7-9 and TRBJ2-2; perhaps TRBD1 as D (5 bases). The CDR3 loop spans 14 amino acids. V lost 4 bases and J lost 7, with 13 bases in between. The V gene's germline CDR1 is SEHNR and CDR2 FQNEAQ (reference sequence). The CDR3 nucleotides read TGTGCCAGCAGCTCTCAGGGTATGGTCGGGGAGCTGTTTTTT. Encoded protein: CASSSQGMVGELFF.

The genes are TRBV5-1 and TRBJ2-1; TRBD2 matches 10 bases. The CDR3 is made up of 17 amino acids. Germline lookup yields CDR1 SGHRS and CDR2 YFSETQ. The junction had 5 bases not matched to a gene; V was cut back by 2 bases and J by 0 bases. In nucleotides, the CDR3 is TGCGCCAGCAGCTTTTTAGCGGGAGGTATCTCCTACAATGAGCAGTTCTTC. This encodes CASSFLAGGISYNEQFF.

The chain joins TRBV7-8 to TRBJ2-7; 9 nucleotides agree with TRBD1. Germline V gives CDR1 SGHVS, CDR2 FQNEAQ. Trimming removed 6 bases from V and 10 bases from J; junction bases left unmatched: 19. This CDR3 region has 16 residues. The CDR3 reads CASSSDPGTGKYPQYF. Here the CDR3 DNA reads TGTGCCAGCAGTTCAGACCCAGGGACAGGGAAATATCCCCAGTACTTC.

This clone was recorded a few times. The V gene is TRBV27, the J gene TRBJ1-5; no reliable D call. The V gene lost 6 bases and the J gene lost 0 bases, with 9 bases spanning the gap. Germline lookup yields CDR1 MNHEY and CDR2 SMNVEV (reference sequence). The CDR3 length is 14 residues. The CDR3 nucleotides are TGTGCCAGCAGAACAATGAATAGCAATCAGCCCCAGCATTTT. This codes for CASRTMNSNQPQHF.

The chain combines TRBV28 with TRBJ1-2, with TRBD1 matching over 11 bases. With 2 bases clipped from V and 4 bases from J, the junction kept 6 bases outside the gene matches. This CDR3 has 16 residues. Per germline, CDR1 MDHEN and CDR2 SYDVKM. The CDR3 region has the DNA TGTGCCAGCAGTTTACCCGGGACAGGGGGATCCTATGGCTACACCTTC. Protein product: CASSLPGTGGSYGYTF.

The chain links TRBV19 to TRBJ1-1; TRBD1 aligns across 8 bases. The V gene end was trimmed by 8 bases and the J gene end by 2 bases; junction bases not matched to a gene: 10. The CDR3 totals 15 residues. Germline V gene sequence: CDR1 LNHDA, CDR2 SQIVND (reference sequence). CDR3 loop: CASHSGGAGNTEAFF. CDR3 DNA sequence: TGTGCCAGTCACTCAGGGGGCGCGGGAAACACTGAAGCTTTCTTT.

The chain employs TRBV2 and TRBJ1-5, with TRBD1 as a possible D gene (6 bases). V lost 9 bases, J lost 4 bases, and 13 bases lay in between. Germline-derived CDR1 and CDR2 are SNHLY and FYNNEI. The CDR3 totals 13 residues. CDR3 in DNA: TGTGCCAGTAATACAGGGCGGAATCAGCCCCAGCATTTT. Translated, it gives CASNTGRNQPQHF.

The V gene is TRBV6-5, the J gene TRBJ2-7, with 7 bases identical to TRBD2. Trimming cost V 5 bases and J 3 bases; bases outside gene matches: 7. Germline V CDR1 and CDR2: MNHEY, SVGAGI. The CDR3 is 14 residues long. CDR3 residues: CASSLGGRVYEQYF. The CDR3 bases are TGTGCCAGCAGTCTCGGGGGGAGAGTCTACGAGCAGTACTTC.

This chain's CDR3 is CAIGLDGQGGSPLHF. The CDR3 bases are TGTGCCATCGGCCTCGACGGACAGGGCGGTTCACCCCTCCACTTT. The chain couples TRBV6-5 to TRBJ1-6, with 8 nucleotides matching TRBD1. Germline V lookup: CDR1 MNHEY, CDR2 SVGAGI. The CDR3 has 15 residues. After removal of 10 bases from V and 9 bases from J, the junction contained 14 bases not matched to a gene.

V gene TRBV28 combines with J gene TRBJ1-4; maybe TRBD1 (6 bases). This CDR3 region has 15 residues. Germline V gene lookup returns CDR1 MDHEN and CDR2 SYDVKM. V lost 4 bases and J lost 7, with 16 bases in between. The CDR3 nucleotides are TGTGCCAGCAGTTCCCCCCAGGGACATGGTGAAAAACTGTTTTTT. Amino acid sequence: CASSSPQGHGEKLFF.

The rearrangement joins TRBV18 to TRBJ1-4, with 8 bases lining up with TRBD1. The CDR3 runs to 15 residues. V lost 6 bases, J lost 6 bases, and 9 bases stayed unmatched. Germline V gene sequence: CDR1 KGHSH, CDR2 LQKENI. The CDR3 protein is CASSLSAGGDEKLFF. The CDR3 DNA is TGTGCCAGCTCCCTGTCCGCAGGGGGCGATGAAAAACTGTTTTTT.

The count of this clone is one. The CDR3: CASSPLGGPTEAFF. The CDR3 DNA sequence: TGTGCCAGCAGTCCGCTGGGGGGGCCCACTGAAGCTTTCTTT. V usage is TRBV28 and J usage is TRBJ1-1; D is possibly TRBD1 (6 bases). Germline V CDR1 and CDR2: MDHEN, SYDVKM. This CDR3 comprises 14 residues. V was clipped by 5 bases and J by 4 bases, with 14 bases between them.

The chain carries TRBV3-1 (or the pseudogene TRBV3-2) and TRBJ1-2; tentatively, D is TRBD1 (5 bases). Looked up from germline, CDR1 is LGHDT and CDR2 is YNNKEL (reference sequence). CDR3 length: 14 amino acids. Between the trimmed V and J ends, which lost 1 base and 2 bases, there was a span of 8 bases. Here the CDR3 reads CASSQAGLNYGYTF. CDR3 nucleotides: TGTGCCAGCAGCCAAGCGGGACTCAACTATGGCTACACCTTC.

The V and J genes are TRBV29-1 and TRBJ1-1; D is unclear. The CDR3 covers 14 residues. V was clipped by 5 bases and J by 5 bases, with 18 bases between them. CDR1 and CDR2 (germline): SQVTM, ANQGSEA. CDR3 protein: CSVFDDDGLTEAFF. CDR3 nucleotides: TGCAGCGTTTTTGATGACGATGGGCTGACTGAAGCTTTCTTT.

The chain employs TRBV19 and TRBJ1-3; 8 bases fit TRBD1. CDR3 length equals 16 residues. Germline loops: CDR1 LNHDA, CDR2 SQIVND (reference sequence). V was pared by 9 bases and J by 0 bases, with 10 bases of the junction left unmatched. This CDR3 reads CASRIGTGISGNTIYF. CDR3 in DNA: TGTGCCAGCCGCATCGGGACAGGCATCTCTGGAAACACCATATATTTT.

The CDR3 is CASSLWTGDSPLHF. Here the CDR3 DNA reads TGTGCCAGCAGTTTATGGACAGGTGATTCACCCCTCCACTTT. V is TRBV27 and J is TRBJ1-6; TRBD1 aligns across 7 bases. Germline-derived CDR1 and CDR2 are MNHEY and SMNVEV (reference sequence). The CDR3 is made up of 14 amino acids. V lost 1 base and J lost 8; bases outside the gene matches: 2.

J is TRBJ2-1 and V is TRBV30; 9 bases fit TRBD2. The V segment lost 7 bases and the J segment 5 bases; nucleotides outside the gene matches: 12. This CDR3 comprises 15 residues. Germline V gene sequence: CDR1 GTSNPN, CDR2 SVGIG (reference sequence). CDR3 sequence (DNA): TGTGCCTCTCGGGGTAGCGGGGGTCTCCACAATGAGCAGTTCTTC. It codes for CASRGSGGLHNEQFF. Supplemented by reference TRBV30 and TRBJ2-1, the full variable domain reads SQTIHQWPATLVQPVGSPLSLECTVEGTSNPNLYWYRQAAGRGLQLLFYSVGIGQISSEVPQNLSASRPQDRQFILSSKKLLLSDSGFYLCASRGSGGLHNEQFFGPGTRLTVL.

This clone turned up a few times. V and J are TRBV4-1 and TRBJ1-1; TRBD1 matches 7 bases. This CDR3 is built from 14 residues. Per germline, CDR1 MGHRA and CDR2 YSYEKL. With V trimmed by 0 bases and J by 5 bases, 3 bases remained unmatched. CDR3 coding DNA: TGCGCCAGCAGCCAAGAAATGACAGGGACTGAAGCTTTCTTT. This translates into CASSQEMTGTEAFF.

The rearrangement joins TRBV7-2 to TRBJ2-3; 8 positions agree with TRBD1. CDR3 size: 14 residues. V lost 5 bases and J lost 1; bases outside the gene matches: 2. The germline V gene has CDR1 SGHTA and CDR2 FQGNSA. The CDR3 region is CASSLQGGTDTQYF. In DNA form, the CDR3 reads TGTGCCAGCAGCCTACAGGGGGGCACAGATACGCAGTATTTT. Filled out from reference TRBV7-2 and TRBJ2-3, the complete variable domain reads GAGVSQSPSNKVTEKGKDVELRCDPISGHTALYWYRQSLGQGLEFLIYFQGNSAPDKSGLPSDRFSAERTGGSVSTLTIQRTQQEDSAVYLCASSLQGGTDTQYFGPGTRLTVL.

The chain's CDR3 is CASSPNRAFNYGYTF. In DNA form, the CDR3 reads TGCGCCAGCAGCCCGAACAGGGCCTTTAACTATGGCTACACCTTC. This chain joins TRBV5-1 and TRBJ1-2; perhaps TRBD1 as D (6 bases). The CDR3 is 15 amino acids. Germline values: CDR1 SGHRS, CDR2 YFSETQ. Trimming stripped 4 bases from V and 1 base from J, with 14 bases between.